The 16 T cell receptor beta chains reported below all come from one sample, sequenced in a study of T-cell reconstitution after alpha-beta-depleted transplantation in children. Unique molecular identifiers were used in preparing the TCRbeta library. MiXCR, run by TCRdb on the PCR reads, gives a single entry per CDR3 protein. In the table there are 95,000 to 120,000 distinct CDR3 sequences, around 6.4% of which are singletons. The sequencing here drew on PBMCs, mostly from graft donor cells, taken 360 days after TCRalphabeta/CD19-depleted stem cell transplant. All receptors derive from a male patient between 2 and 10 years old who had a stem cell transplant for acute lymphoblastic leukemia, so the T cells may come from the graft donor.

Note on this clonotype: A much larger clone sits a single nucleotide away, making a read error possible. The V call is TRBV28, the J call TRBJ1-1, with D hard to call. Trimming shortened V by 1 base and J by 4 bases, and 13 bases separated the two germline ends. The germline gives CDR1 MDHEN, CDR2 SYDVKM. The CDR3 is made up of 15 amino acids. The CDR3 loop reads CASSLLAIRRTEAFF. CDR3 coding DNA: TGTGCCAGCAGTTTATTGGCGATAAGGCGCACTGAAGCTTTCTTT.

In this sample, this clonotype turned up many times. This chain joins TRBV7-8 and TRBJ1-3; D gene uncertain. Trimming removed 1 base at V and 3 bases at J, with 13 bases between. The CDR3 sequence is 16 residues long. Germline CDR1 is SGHVS and CDR2 is FQNEAQ. This chain's CDR3 is CASSLGLFRVGNTIYF. CDR3 sequence (DNA): TGTGCCAGCAGCTTAGGGTTGTTCCGGGTTGGAAACACCATATATTTT.

This clonotype has a count of ten or more. The chain uses TRBV4-3 and TRBJ1-5; D is undetermined. CDR1 is LGHNA and CDR2 is YSLEER in the germline V gene. V lost 0 bases to trimming and J lost 2 bases, with 11 bases between them. This CDR3 spans 16 amino acids. The DNA of the CDR3 is TGCGCCAGCAGCCAAGACATTTCGCAGGGCAATCAGCCCCAGCATTTT. Translation: CASSQDISQGNQPQHF.

V and J are TRBV6-5 and TRBJ2-7; D unresolved. The CDR3 is 16 residues long. Trimming left V 6 bases short and J 1 base short, with 19 bases between. CDR1 and CDR2 (germline): MNHEY, SVGAGI. Written as DNA, the CDR3 is TGTGCCAGCAGGCCGACGGTATCTCTCACTTCCTACGAGCAGTACTTC. Amino acids: CASRPTVSLTSYEQYF.

This clonotype occurred many times. The V gene is TRBV12-3 or TRBV12-4, the J gene TRBJ2-3; tentative D call: TRBD2 (6 bases). This CDR3 spans 14 amino acids. Trimming pared 4 bases from V and 5 bases from J, leaving 13 bases between. The CDR3 spells CASSYGGKGDTQYF. CDR3 nucleotides: TGTGCCAGCAGTTATGGGGGGAAGGGAGATACGCAGTATTTT.

This clonotype was detected ten times or more. J is TRBJ1-2 and V is TRBV5-1; D remains unclear. CDR3 size: 15 residues. Trimming left V 0 bases short and J 3 bases short, with 12 bases between. Germline V gene sequence: CDR1 SGHRS, CDR2 YFSETQ. CDR3 coding DNA: TGCGCCAGCAGCTTGGAGCCCCGCCGGGACTATGGCTACACCTTC. It yields the protein CASSLEPRRDYGYTF.

This clonotype showed up many times. The chain is built from TRBV4-3 and TRBJ2-1; 9 bases line up with TRBD2. The CDR3 contains 16 residues. The V segment lost 1 base and the J segment 5 bases; nucleotides outside the gene matches: 6. Germline V lookup: CDR1 LGHNA, CDR2 YSLEER. In nucleotides, the CDR3 is TGCGCCAGCAGCCAAGGTACTAGCGGGCCTAACAATGAGCAGTTCTTC. Protein product: CASSQGTSGPNNEQFF.

This clonotype came up a few times. The rearrangement links TRBV28 to TRBJ2-7; no firm D call. Trimming cost V 3 bases and J 5 bases, with 5 bases left between them. The CDR3 is 11 amino acids. Germline loops: CDR1 MDHEN, CDR2 SYDVKM. The CDR3 sequence is CASSFRHEQYF. As DNA, the CDR3 is TGTGCCAGCAGTTTTCGTCACGAGCAGTACTTC.

There are a few counts of this clonotype. V gene TRBV28 combines with J gene TRBJ2-3; no clear D. The CDR3 runs to 14 residues. V was shortened by 3 bases and J by 4 bases, with 11 bases between the two germline ends. Germline V gene data show CDR1 as MDHEN and CDR2 as SYDVKM. The CDR3 DNA sequence: TGTGCCAGCAGTTTTGGGCCTGTACCAGATACGCAGTATTTT. Protein product: CASSFGPVPDTQYF.

This clonotype was counted ten times or more. V is TRBV29-1 and J is TRBJ1-5; D remains ambiguous. V lost 7 bases to trimming and J lost 15 bases, with 16 bases between them. The CDR3 loop spans 10 amino acids. Germline V gene lookup returns CDR1 SQVTM and CDR2 ANQGSEA. The DNA for the CDR3 is TGCAGCGCGGGTGGAGATAAGGGGCATTTT. It encodes CSAGGDKGHF.

Many counts were recorded for this clonotype. This chain connects TRBV7-9 to TRBJ2-1, with D perhaps TRBD2 (6 bases). The CDR3 extends over 16 amino acids. V shed 5 bases and J shed 0 bases, with 14 bases lying between them. The V gene's germline CDR1 is SEHNR and CDR2 FQNEAQ (reference sequence). CDR3 in amino acids: CASSREAGYSYNEQFF. The CDR3 DNA follows: TGTGCCAGCAGCCGCGAGGCGGGGTACTCCTACAATGAGCAGTTCTTC.

This clonotype was seen many times. This chain connects TRBV10-3 to TRBJ1-1, with D uncertain. Trimming took off 8 bases at V and 0 bases at J, with 13 bases between the two ends. The CDR3 totals 14 residues. Per germline, CDR1 ENHRY and CDR2 SYGVKD. The CDR3 sequence is CAIREGRLNTEAFF. The CDR3 coding sequence is TGTGCCATCCGAGAAGGCAGGCTGAACACTGAAGCTTTCTTT.

V and J are TRBV13 and TRBJ2-3; 9 bases align to TRBD1. The CDR3 is 16 amino acids. Germline assignment: CDR1 PRHDT and CDR2 FYEKMQ (reference sequence). V trimming: 4 bases; J trimming: 2 bases; junction bases outside the gene matches: 7. This chain's CDR3 is CASSSGTGPNTDTQYF. The CDR3 nucleotides read TGTGCCAGCAGCTCCGGGACAGGGCCGAACACAGATACGCAGTATTTT.

This clonotype appeared many times. This rearrangement joins TRBV7-9 to TRBJ1-2; D remains ambiguous. The CDR3 covers 12 residues. Trimming left V 5 bases short and J 1 base short, with 5 bases between. Germline V lookup: CDR1 SEHNR, CDR2 FQNEAQ (reference sequence). The CDR3 protein is CASSTDNYGYTF. In DNA, the CDR3 is TGTGCCAGCAGCACAGATAACTATGGCTACACCTTC.

This clonotype showed up many times. The chain combines TRBV6-2 or TRBV6-3 with TRBJ1-5; 9 bases are shared with TRBD1. V trimming: 4 bases; J trimming: 4 bases; junction bases outside the gene matches: 11. CDR1 is MNHEY and CDR2 is SVGEGT in the germline V gene. The CDR3 contains 17 residues. CDR3 bases: TGTGCCAGCAGTTTTTACAGGGGGCTAAAGAGAAATCAGCCCCAGCATTTT. Its protein product is CASSFYRGLKRNQPQHF.

This clonotype was counted at least ten times. V gene TRBV29-1 combines with J gene TRBJ2-7; D is unclear. This CDR3 is 11 amino acids long. V was trimmed by 4 bases and J by 4 bases, leaving 8 bases between them. The V gene's germline CDR1 is SQVTM and CDR2 ANQGSEA. CDR3 loop: CSVAAHYEQYF. CDR3 nucleotides: TGCAGCGTTGCAGCGCATTACGAGCAGTACTTC.